Each of the 20 T cell receptor beta chains below was sequenced from the same sample in a study of T cell repertoires in cytomegalovirus infection. TCRdb recomputed calls from the reads with MiXCR, one row per CDR3 protein. The sample has approximately 500,000 distinct CDR3 sequences, 15% to 20% seen once. The sequencing sample was made of CD8+ T cells from PBMCs. These receptors all come from a human donor in good health (CMV status not recorded). Some clones in this sample may be carry-over from other donors' samples.

This clonotype was observed at least ten times. The V and J genes are TRBV10-3 and TRBJ2-7; either TRBD1 or TRBD2 may supply D (6 bases each). From germline, CDR1 is ENHRY and CDR2 SYGVKD. The CDR3 is 16 residues long. V was cut by 0 bases and J by 0 bases, with 12 bases left in between. The DNA for the CDR3 is TGTGCCATCAGTGAGTCAGGGGGGTCCGTCTCCTACGAGCAGTACTTC. It codes for CAISESGGSVSYEQYF.

The CDR3 loop reads CASSWTGGVTEAFF. CDR3 in DNA: TGTGCCAGCAGTTGGACAGGAGGGGTCACTGAAGCTTTCTTT. The chain recombines TRBV25-1 with TRBJ1-1; 7 positions match TRBD1. This CDR3 comprises 14 residues. Looked up from germline, CDR1 is MGHDK and CDR2 is SYGVNS. Trimming removed 5 bases from V and 4 bases from J; junction bases left unmatched: 7.

The sample holds a few counts of this clonotype. V and J are TRBV5-1 and TRBJ2-7; the D call may be TRBD1 or TRBD2 (5 bases each). The CDR3 is 13 residues long. The germline V and J ends were trimmed by 3 bases and 7 bases, with 14 bases remaining between them. Germline CDR1 is SGHRS and CDR2 is YFSETQ. CDR3 sequence: CASSSGTALEQYF. CDR3 sequence (DNA): TGCGCCAGCAGCTCCGGGACGGCGTTAGAGCAGTACTTC.

Ten or more counts support this clonotype. V usage is TRBV7-9 and J usage is TRBJ1-1; D gene unclear. From germline, CDR1 is SEHNR and CDR2 FQNEAQ (reference sequence). The CDR3 totals 13 residues. Deletions cut 7 bases from V and 1 base from J, with 10 bases between. The CDR3 protein is CASTTTRNTEAFF. The CDR3 region has the DNA TGTGCCAGCACCACCACAAGGAACACTGAAGCTTTCTTT.

This clonotype was seen many times. This rearrangement joins TRBV4-1 to TRBJ1-1; D remains unclear. The ends were cut back, 2 bases at V and 8 bases at J, with 15 bases in the middle. Germline loops: CDR1 MGHRA, CDR2 YSYEKL. This CDR3 is 14 amino acids long. The CDR3 region is CASSQPGRGSEAFF. The CDR3 coding sequence is TGCGCCAGCAGCCAACCCGGGCGGGGAAGCGAAGCTTTCTTT.

This clonotype has a handful of counts. This chain uses TRBV29-1 with TRBJ2-1; D is possibly TRBD1 (6 bases). The germline V and J ends were trimmed by 5 bases and 8 bases, with 13 bases remaining between them. CDR3 length equals 12 residues. In germline, CDR1 is SQVTM, CDR2 ANQGSEA. The CDR3 reads CSVQSDSYEQFF. The DNA of the CDR3 is TGCAGCGTTCAGTCGGACAGTTATGAGCAGTTCTTC.

The V gene is TRBV7-9, the J gene TRBJ1-1, with 9 bases that match TRBD1. J was trimmed by 6 bases and V by 5 bases; bases with no gene match: 1. Germline V gives CDR1 SEHNR, CDR2 FQNEAQ (reference sequence). The CDR3 consists of 12 residues. CDR3 loop: CASSRDRAEAFF. CDR3 nucleotide sequence: TGTGCCAGCAGCCGGGACAGGGCTGAAGCTTTCTTT.

This chain joins TRBV14 and TRBJ2-5, with D possibly TRBD2 on 6 matching bases. CDR3 length: 13 amino acids. Trimming cost V 6 bases and J 9 bases, with 17 bases left between them. Per germline, CDR1 SGHDN and CDR2 FVKESK. CDR3 residues: CASSLGRSGAQYF. CDR3 DNA: TGTGCCAGCAGTCTGGGACGTTCGGGGGCCCAGTACTTC.

This clonotype was observed many times. The V and J genes are TRBV6-5 and TRBJ1-5, with a tentative D call TRBD1 (5 bases). This CDR3 is 16 amino acids long. Per the germline V gene, CDR1 is MNHEY and CDR2 is SVGAGI. The V gene lost 0 bases and the J gene lost 4 bases, with 13 bases spanning the gap. The CDR3 coding sequence is TGTGCCAGCAGTTACTCGGCCGGGGACTCAAATCAGCCCCAGCATTTT. Protein: CASSYSAGDSNQPQHF.

The sample holds a few counts of this clonotype. The chain combines TRBV12-3 or TRBV12-4 with TRBJ2-1; D ambiguous. Trimming cost V 9 bases and J 3 bases, with 12 bases left between them. The CDR3 contains 13 residues. For the CDR3, the DNA is TGTGCCAGTACTGCGTCACTCTACAATGAGCAGTTCTTC. Protein sequence: CASTASLYNEQFF.

This clonotype was seen ten or more times. The V and J genes are TRBV11-2 and TRBJ1-2; 8 bases are a match to TRBD1. The J segment lost 8 bases and the V segment lost 5 bases, leaving 7 bases of the junction unmatched. Germline V lookup: CDR1 SGHAT, CDR2 FQNNGV. There are 13 residues in the CDR3. CDR3 sequence (DNA): TGTGCCAGCAGCCCGGACAGGGTGAAAGGCTACACCTTC. The encoded protein is CASSPDRVKGYTF.

There are many counts of this clonotype. The V call is TRBV7-9, the J call TRBJ2-5; D unresolved. Trimming removed 7 bases from V and 2 bases from J, with 14 bases in between. This CDR3 has 14 residues. The germline V gene encodes CDR1 SEHNR and CDR2 FQNEAQ (reference sequence). This CDR3 is CASTPARWQETQYF. As DNA, the CDR3 is TGTGCCAGCACCCCAGCTAGGTGGCAAGAGACCCAGTACTTC.

About this clonotype itself: A read error is possible here, since a much larger clone lies one base away. As the CDR3 is not closed by the conserved phenylalanine or tryptophan, this likely results from a read error. The chain couples TRBV28 to TRBJ2-1; D ambiguous. Per germline, CDR1 MDHEN and CDR2 SYDVKM. V gave up 5 bases and J gave up 9 bases, with 17 bases separating them. The CDR3 consists of 14 residues. In nucleotides, the CDR3 is TGTGCCAGCAGTCCGGGCCTCGCATGGGGTGAGCAGTTCTTA. It specifies CASSPGLAWGEQFL.

The rearrangement links TRBV10-3 to TRBJ2-1; possibly TRBD2 for D (6 bases). The V and J ends lost 3 bases and 7 bases respectively, with 19 bases between them. This CDR3 has 16 residues. Germline CDR1 ENHRY, CDR2 SYGVKD. The CDR3 is CAISDFSGQSGNEQFF. In DNA form, the CDR3 reads TGTGCCATCAGTGACTTTAGCGGCCAGAGTGGAAATGAGCAGTTCTTC.

This clonotype came up many times. V gene TRBV7-3 combines with J gene TRBJ2-2; possible D gene TRBD1, 6 bases. The CDR3 runs to 14 residues. Germline V gene lookup returns CDR1 SGHTA and CDR2 FQGTGA. V lost 3 bases to trimming and J lost 4 bases, with 9 bases between them. The DNA for the CDR3 is TGTGCCAGCAGCTTCCAGGGGACCACCGGGGAGCTGTTTTTT. Translating gives CASSFQGTTGELFF. The whole variable domain, remainder taken from reference TRBV7-3 and TRBJ2-2, is GAGVSQTPSNKVTEKGKYVELRCDPISGHTALYWYRQSLGQGPEFLIYFQGTGAADDSGLPNDRFFAVRPEGSVSTLKIQRTERGDSAVYLCASSFQGTTGELFFGEGSRLTVL.

This clonotype was recorded at least ten times. The V call is TRBV11-2, the J call TRBJ2-5; the D gene is possibly TRBD2 (5 bases). Looked up from germline, CDR1 is SGHAT and CDR2 is FQNNGV. V was trimmed by 4 bases and J by 0 bases, leaving 15 bases between them. This CDR3 is built from 16 residues. The CDR3 protein is CASSSRTATYQETQYF. The CDR3 bases are TGTGCCAGCAGCTCGCGGACTGCCACGTACCAAGAGACCCAGTACTTC.

The sample holds a few counts of this clonotype. The genes are TRBV14 and TRBJ2-4; 9 bases are shared with TRBD1. Germline-derived CDR1 and CDR2 are SGHDN and FVKESK. V was pared by 0 bases and J by 5 bases, with 20 bases of the junction left unmatched. The CDR3 has 21 amino acids. This chain's CDR3 is CASSQEFTGGLRLGPQNIQYF. CDR3 DNA: TGTGCCAGCAGCCAAGAATTCACAGGGGGCTTAAGGTTGGGTCCCCAAAACATTCAGTACTTC.

The chain couples TRBV2 to TRBJ2-3; weak D call: TRBD1 (6 bases). The CDR3 is 15 amino acids. The germline V gene encodes CDR1 SNHLY and CDR2 FYNNEI. Trimming stripped 6 bases from V and 2 bases from J, with 15 bases between. The CDR3 region has the DNA TGTGCCAGCAGGCCCCGTACAGGGATCACAGATACGCAGTATTTT. Translating it yields CASRPRTGITDTQYF.

With respect to this clonotype: One end of the junction fails to match germline, which may point to a read error. J is TRBJ2-3 and V is TRBV7-8; D ambiguous. The CDR3 consists of 16 residues. CDR1 and CDR2 from the germline V gene are SGHVS and FQNEAQ. The CDR3 protein is CASSLPIWLRTDTQYF. CDR3 DNA: TGTGCAAGCAGCTTACCTATTTGGCTGAGAACAGATACGCAGTATTTT. Supplemented by reference TRBV7-8 and TRBJ2-3, the full variable domain reads GAGVSQSPRYKVAKRGQDVALRCDPISGHVSLFWYQQALGQGPEFLTYFQNEAQLDKSGLPSDRFFAERPEGSVSTLKIQRTQQEDSAVYLCASSLPIWLRTDTQYFGPGTRLTVL.

The chain joins TRBV29-1 to TRBJ1-1; possibly TRBD1 for D (5 bases). CDR3 length: 15 residues. CDR1 and CDR2 (germline): SQVTM, ANQGSEA. V was clipped by 6 bases and J by 3 bases, with 20 bases between them. The CDR3 DNA is TGCAGCGTGTACTTGGGGGGAATTACGGACACTGAAGCTTTCTTT. It encodes CSVYLGGITDTEAFF.